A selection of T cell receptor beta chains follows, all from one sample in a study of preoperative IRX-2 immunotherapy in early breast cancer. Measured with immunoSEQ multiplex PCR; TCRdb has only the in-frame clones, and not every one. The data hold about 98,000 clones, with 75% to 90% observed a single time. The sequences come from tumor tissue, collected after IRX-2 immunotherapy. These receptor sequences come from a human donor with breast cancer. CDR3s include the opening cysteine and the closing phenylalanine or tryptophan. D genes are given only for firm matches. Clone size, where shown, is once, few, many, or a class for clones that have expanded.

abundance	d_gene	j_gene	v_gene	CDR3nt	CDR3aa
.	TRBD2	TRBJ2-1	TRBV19	TGTGCCAGTAGTCCTCGGACTAGCGGGAGGGCCCATGAGCAGTTCTTC	CASSPRTSGRAHEQFF
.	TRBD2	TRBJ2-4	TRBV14	TGTGCCAGCAGCCCGGGACTAGCTGAGAACATTCAGTACTTC	CASSPGLAENIQYF
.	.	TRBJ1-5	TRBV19	TGTGCCAGTAGTTGGACCGAGTATAGCAATCAGCCCCAGCATTTT	CASSWTEYSNQPQHF
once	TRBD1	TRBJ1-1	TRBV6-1	TGTGCCAGCAGTGAAGACCCCGGGACAGGGAACACTGAAGCTTTCTTT	CASSEDPGTGNTEAFF
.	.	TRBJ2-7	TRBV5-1	TGCGCCAGCAGCGCTGGGACACTCACCTACGAGCAGTACTTC	CASSAGTLTYEQYF
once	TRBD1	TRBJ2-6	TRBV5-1	TGCGCCACCAGCACAGGGGGCCGGGCTGGGGCCAACGTCCTGACTTTC	CATSTGGRAGANVLTF
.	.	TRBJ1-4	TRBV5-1	TGCGCCAGCAGCTTGTTCAGCGCCGCTAATGAAAAACTGTTTTTT	CASSLFSAANEKLFF
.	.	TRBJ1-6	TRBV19	TGTGCCAGTAGTATAGAGATTCGCCCGGCTCTACCCCTCCACTTT	CASSIEIRPALPLHF
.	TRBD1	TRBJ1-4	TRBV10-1	TGCGCCAGCAGTGCAGCCGGGACAGGGTCTGAAAAACTGTTTTTT	CASSAAGTGSEKLFF
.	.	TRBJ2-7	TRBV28	TGTGCCAGCAGTTATGAGGGGGGCGCCTACGAGCAGTACTTC	CASSYEGGAYEQYF
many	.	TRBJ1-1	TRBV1	TGCGCCAGCATCCCAGCTAATAGGGACACTGAAGCTTTCTTT	CASIPANRDTEAFF
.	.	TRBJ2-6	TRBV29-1	TGCAGCGTTGAGGACTCTGGGGCCAACGTCCTGACTTTC	CSVEDSGANVLTF
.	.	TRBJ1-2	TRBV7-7	TGTGCCAGCAGCTTTAGGGCCCCACAGAGTTATGGCTACACCTTC	CASSFRAPQSYGYTF
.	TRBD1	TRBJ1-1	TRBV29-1	TGCAGCGTTGCGCCAGGGGGCACTGAAGCTTTCTTT	CSVAPGGTEAFF
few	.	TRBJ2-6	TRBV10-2	TGCGCCAGCAGGGGATCTGGGGCCAACGTCCTGACTTTC	CASRGSGANVLTF
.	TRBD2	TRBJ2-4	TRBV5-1	TGCGCCAGCAGCTTGGCCGCATTAGCGGGAGGGAAAAACATTCAGTACTTC	CASSLAALAGGKNIQYF
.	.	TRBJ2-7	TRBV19	TGTGCCAGTAGCCCTTCCTACGAGCAGTACTTC	CASSPSYEQYF
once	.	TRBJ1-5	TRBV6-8	TGTGCCAGCAGTTACAAGTGGGATCAGCCCCAGCATTTT	CASSYKWDQPQHF
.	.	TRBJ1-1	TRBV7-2	TGTGCCAGCAGCTTCAGGGACAACACTGAAGCTTTCTTT	CASSFRDNTEAFF
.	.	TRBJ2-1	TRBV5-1	TGCGCCAGCAGCGGAGTCGCGGGAAACAATGAGCAGTTCTTC	CASSGVAGNNEQFF
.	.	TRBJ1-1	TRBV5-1	TGCGCCAGCAATTGGGGCATCAACTTGAACACTGAAGCTTTCTTT	CASNWGINLNTEAFF
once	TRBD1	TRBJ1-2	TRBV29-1	TGCAGCGCACTGGACAGGAACTATGGCTACACCTTC	CSALDRNYGYTF
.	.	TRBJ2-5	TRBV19	TGTGCCAGTAGTATGATGCGAGGAGAGACCCAGTACTTC	CASSMMRGETQYF
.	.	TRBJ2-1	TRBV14	TGTGCCAGCAGCCGCTACAATGAGCAGTTCTTC	CASSRYNEQFF
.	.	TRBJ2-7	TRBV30	TGTGCCTGGAGTGCTACCTACGAGCAGTACTTC	CAWSATYEQYF
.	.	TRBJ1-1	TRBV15	TGTGCCACCAGCAGAGAGAACTCGGGAATCACTGAAGCTTTCTTT	CATSRENSGITEAFF
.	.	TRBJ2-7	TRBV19	TGTGCCAGTAGTCCTTCCGCCGGGTATTCCTACGAGCAGTACTTC	CASSPSAGYSYEQYF
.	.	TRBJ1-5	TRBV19	TGTGCCAGTAGTATAGCCCCGCGAAACAAGCCCAATCAGCCCCAGCATTTT	CASSIAPRNKPNQPQHF
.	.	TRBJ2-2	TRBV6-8	TGTGCCAGCAGTTACACTGGAGAGACCGGGGAGCTGTTTTTT	CASSYTGETGELFF
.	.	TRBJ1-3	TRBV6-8	TGTGCCAGCACGGGCTCTGGAAACACCATATATTTT	CASTGSGNTIYF
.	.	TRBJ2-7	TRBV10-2	TGCGCCAGCAGTGAGAGGCAGGGTCGGGGTGAGCAGTACTTC	CASSERQGRGEQYF